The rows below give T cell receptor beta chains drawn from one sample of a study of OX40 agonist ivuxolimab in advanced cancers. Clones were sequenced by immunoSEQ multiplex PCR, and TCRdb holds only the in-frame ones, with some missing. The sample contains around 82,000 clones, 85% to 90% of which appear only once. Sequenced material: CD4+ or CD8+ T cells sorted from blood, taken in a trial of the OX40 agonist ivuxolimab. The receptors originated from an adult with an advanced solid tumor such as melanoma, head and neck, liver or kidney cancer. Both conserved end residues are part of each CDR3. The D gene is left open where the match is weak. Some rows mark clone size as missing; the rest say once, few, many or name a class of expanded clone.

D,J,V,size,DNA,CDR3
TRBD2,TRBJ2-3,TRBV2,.,TGTGCCAGCAGTGAGGACCTTGGGACTAGCGACACAGATACGCAGTATTTT,CASSEDLGTSDTDTQYF
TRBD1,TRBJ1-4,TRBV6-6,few,TGTGCCAGCAGTTCCGGGACAGGGAGAGAAAAACTGTTTTTT,CASSSGTGREKLFF
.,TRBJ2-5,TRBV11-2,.,TGTGCCAGCAGCTCGTCCTCGCCAGAGGCCCAGTACTTC,CASSSSSPEAQYF
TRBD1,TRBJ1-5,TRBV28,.,TGTGCCAGCACCTCGGCCGGGACAGGGTATCGGCCCCAGCATTTT,CASTSAGTGYRPQHF
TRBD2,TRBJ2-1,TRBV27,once,TGTGCCAGCCAATGGACTAGCGGGAATGTCGCCTACAATGAGCAGTTCTTC,CASQWTSGNVAYNEQFF
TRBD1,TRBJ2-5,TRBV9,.,TGTGCCAGCAGCCAACGGGACAGGACACAAGAGACCCAGTACTTC,CASSQRDRTQETQYF
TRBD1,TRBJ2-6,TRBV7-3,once,TGTGCCAGCAGCTTATTGGGTGGGGGACAGGTTCAAGTCCTGACTTTC,CASSLLGGGQVQVLTF
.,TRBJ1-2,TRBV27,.,TGTGCCAGCAGTCCAATGACAGAGGGCTATGGCTACACCTTC,CASSPMTEGYGYTF
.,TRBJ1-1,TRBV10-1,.,TGCGCCAGCAGTGAGGACAGTAACACTGAAGCTTTCTTT,CASSEDSNTEAFF
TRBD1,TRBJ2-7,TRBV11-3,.,TGTGCCAGCAGCTTATCTGAGTGGGGACAGGACTTCTACGAGCAGTACTTC,CASSLSEWGQDFYEQYF
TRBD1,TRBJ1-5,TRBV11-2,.,TGTGCCAGCAGTTGGACAGGTAATCAGCCCCAGCATTTT,CASSWTGNQPQHF
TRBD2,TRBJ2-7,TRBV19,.,TGTGCCAGTAGTACCCGTGGCAGCGGGGACGAGCAGTACTTC,CASSTRGSGDEQYF
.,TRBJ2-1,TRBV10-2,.,TGCGCCAGCAGTGATCTCCAGGGGGGTCAGTGGAATGAGCAGTTCTTC,CASSDLQGGQWNEQFF
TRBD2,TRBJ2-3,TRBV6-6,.,TGTGCCAGCAGTCCTAGACTAGCGGGAGGGCCATATACGCAGTATTTT,CASSPRLAGGPYTQYF
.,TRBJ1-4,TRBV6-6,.,TGTGCCAGCAGTTACTCTGGGCAGCCCGATGAAAAACTGTTTTTT,CASSYSGQPDEKLFF
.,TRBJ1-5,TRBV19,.,TGTGCCAGTAGGTGGGAGGGGAGCTATAGCAATCAGCCCCAGCATTTT,CASRWEGSYSNQPQHF
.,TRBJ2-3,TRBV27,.,TGTGCCAGCAGAGATTATATAGATACGCAGTATTTT,CASRDYIDTQYF
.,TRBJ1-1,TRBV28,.,TGTGCCAGCAGTTTGTATAAGAACACTGAAGCTTTCTTT,CASSLYKNTEAFF
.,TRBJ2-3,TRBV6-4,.,TGTGCCAGCAGTGACTCAGCGGAGCGGCTCCCAGATACGCAGTATTTT,CASSDSAERLPDTQYF
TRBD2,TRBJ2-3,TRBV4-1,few,TGCGCCAGCAGCCAAGATGGAACTAGCGGGAACGCGGTCCCAGATACGCAGTATTTT,CASSQDGTSGNAVPDTQYF
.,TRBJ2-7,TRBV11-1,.,TGTGCCAGCAGCTCGAGCTCCTACGAGCAGTACTTC,CASSSSSYEQYF
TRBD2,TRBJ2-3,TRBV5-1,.,TGCGCCAGCAGATTGAGCGGGGCCTTCACAGATACGCAGTATTTT,CASRLSGAFTDTQYF
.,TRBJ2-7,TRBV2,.,TGTGCCAGCAGTCCCACCGTGGGCACCTACGAGCAGTACTTC,CASSPTVGTYEQYF
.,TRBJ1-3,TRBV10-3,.,TGTGCCATTATGGGCAGAACTTCTGGAAACACCATATATTTT,CAIMGRTSGNTIYF
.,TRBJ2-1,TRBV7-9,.,TGTGCCAGCAGCTTAGGAGAGAGGCAGTTCTTC,CASSLGERQFF
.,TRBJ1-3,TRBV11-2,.,TGTGCCAGCAGCTTAGCGGCATTTTTCGATTCGAAGGACACCATATATTTT,CASSLAAFFDSKDTIYF
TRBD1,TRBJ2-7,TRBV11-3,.,TGTGCCAGCAGCTTAGCACCCGGGACAGGGGGTAACTCCTACGAGCAGTACTTC,CASSLAPGTGGNSYEQYF
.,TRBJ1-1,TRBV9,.,TGTGCCAGCAGCGTAGGGAGAATGGGTACTGAAGCTTTCTTT,CASSVGRMGTEAFF
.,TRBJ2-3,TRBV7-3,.,TGTGCCAGCAGCTTAAGGGGCAGGGGCACAGATACGCAGTATTTT,CASSLRGRGTDTQYF
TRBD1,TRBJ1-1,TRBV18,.,TGTGCCAGCTCACCCCAGGGGGCGGGTGAAGCTTTCTTT,CASSPQGAGEAFF
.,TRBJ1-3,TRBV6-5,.,TGTGCGAGCCTGGGGTTCTCTGGAAACACCATATATTTT,CASLGFSGNTIYF
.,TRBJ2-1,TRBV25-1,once,TGTGCCACCCTCCGGGACAACTCCTACAATGAGCAGTTCTTC,CATLRDNSYNEQFF
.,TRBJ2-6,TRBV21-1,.,TGTGCCAGCAGCCCTCAGGGGGACAGGGGGCCTGGGGCCAACGTCCTGACTTTC,CASSPQGDRGPGANVLTF
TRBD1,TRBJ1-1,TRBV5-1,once,TGCGCCAGCAGCTATGACAGGGGAGGGACTGAAGCTTTCTTT,CASSYDRGGTEAFF
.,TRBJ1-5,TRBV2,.,TGTGCCAGCAGTGATTTGGTAGGGACGGCGTCCCAGCATTTT,CASSDLVGTASQHF
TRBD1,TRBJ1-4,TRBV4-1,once,TGCGCCAGCAGCCAAGTAGTCGGGGACAGGGGCCCTACTAATGAAAAACTGTTTTTT,CASSQVVGDRGPTNEKLFF
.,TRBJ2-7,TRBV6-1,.,TGTGCCAACGGGGACCCAACCTATCCCTACGAGCAGTACTTC,CANGDPTYPYEQYF
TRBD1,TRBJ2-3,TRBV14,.,TGTGCCAGCAGCTACGGACAGGGCCCAGATACGCAGTATTTT,CASSYGQGPDTQYF
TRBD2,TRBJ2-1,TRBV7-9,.,TGTGCCAGCAGCACCCAGACTAGCGGGAGTCACTATGAGCAGTTCTTC,CASSTQTSGSHYEQFF
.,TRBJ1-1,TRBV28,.,TGTGCCAGCAGTTTCGTCAGGCGGGACACTGAAGCTTTCTTT,CASSFVRRDTEAFF
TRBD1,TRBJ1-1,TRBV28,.,TGTGCCAGCAGCCAGGGGGAGAACACTGAAGCTTTCTTT,CASSQGENTEAFF
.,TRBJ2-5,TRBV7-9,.,TGTGCCAGCAGCTTCTTTGGGGGCGCGGAGACCCAGTACTTC,CASSFFGGAETQYF
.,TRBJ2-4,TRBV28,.,TGTGCCAGCAGGGGTCAGGGAACCCTAGCCAAAAACATTCAGTACTTC,CASRGQGTLAKNIQYF
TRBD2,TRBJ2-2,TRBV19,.,TGTGCCAGGAGAAGGACTAGCGGGAGAGGTCGTCACGGGGAGCTGTTTTTT,CARRRTSGRGRHGELFF
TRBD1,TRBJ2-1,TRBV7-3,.,TGTGCCAGCAGCTCCGACAGGGTTTCCTACAATGAGCAGTTCTTC,CASSSDRVSYNEQFF
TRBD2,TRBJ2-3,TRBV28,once,TGTGCCAGTCTTCGTCGGCGGGAGGCCCGAAACACAGATACGCAGTATTTT,CASLRRREARNTDTQYF
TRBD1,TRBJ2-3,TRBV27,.,TGTGCCAGCAGTTTGGTAGGACAGGTCGAGTATTTT,CASSLVGQVEYF
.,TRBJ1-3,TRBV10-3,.,TGTGCCATCAGTTCCGGGACCCGTTCTGGAAACACCATATATTTT,CAISSGTRSGNTIYF
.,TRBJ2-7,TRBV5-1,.,TGCGCCAGCAGCTTTGAGGGGTTGAGCTCCTACGAGCAGTACTTC,CASSFEGLSSYEQYF
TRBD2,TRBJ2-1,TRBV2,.,TGTGCCAGCAGTGACTTTTGGACTAGCGGGAGCTACAATGAGCAGTTCTTC,CASSDFWTSGSYNEQFF
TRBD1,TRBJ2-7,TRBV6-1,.,TGTGCCAGCAGTGAAGTCCCCCAGTCGGGGAGCGGACAGGGCTTC,CASSEVPQSGSGQGF
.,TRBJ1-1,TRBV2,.,TGTGCCAGCAGTTTGGGCAGGGATTGGACTGAAGCTTTCTTT,CASSLGRDWTEAFF
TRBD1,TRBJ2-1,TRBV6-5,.,TGTGCCAGCAGTTTTACGACAGGGGAGGATGAGCAGTTCTTC,CASSFTTGEDEQFF
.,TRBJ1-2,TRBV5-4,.,TGTGCCAGCAGCCCGGCCTACACGAGAGACGGCTACACCTTC,CASSPAYTRDGYTF
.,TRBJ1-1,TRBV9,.,TGTGCCAGCAGCCTCGGACAGACCACTGAAGCTTTCTTT,CASSLGQTTEAFF